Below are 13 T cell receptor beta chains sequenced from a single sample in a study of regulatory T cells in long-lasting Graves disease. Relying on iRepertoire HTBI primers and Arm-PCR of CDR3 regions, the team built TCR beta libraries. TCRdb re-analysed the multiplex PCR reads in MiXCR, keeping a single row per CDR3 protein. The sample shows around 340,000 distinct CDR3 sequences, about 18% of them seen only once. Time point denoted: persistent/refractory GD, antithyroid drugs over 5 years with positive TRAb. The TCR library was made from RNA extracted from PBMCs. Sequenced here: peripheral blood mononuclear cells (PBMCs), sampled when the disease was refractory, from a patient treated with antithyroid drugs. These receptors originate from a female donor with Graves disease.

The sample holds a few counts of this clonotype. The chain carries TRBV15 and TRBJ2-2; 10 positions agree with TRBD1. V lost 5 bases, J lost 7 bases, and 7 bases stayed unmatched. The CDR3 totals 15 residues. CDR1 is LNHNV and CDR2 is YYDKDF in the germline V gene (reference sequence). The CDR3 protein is CATSLDRGQGGELFF. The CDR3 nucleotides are TGTGCCACCAGCCTTGACAGGGGGCAGGGCGGGGAGCTGTTTTTT.

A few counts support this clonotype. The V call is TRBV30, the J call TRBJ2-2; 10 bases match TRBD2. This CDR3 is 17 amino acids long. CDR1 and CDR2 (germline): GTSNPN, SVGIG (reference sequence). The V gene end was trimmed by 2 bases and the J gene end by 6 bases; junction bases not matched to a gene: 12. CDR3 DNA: TGTGCCTGGAGTTCAGCGGGGGGGTTTAAACTACCCGGGGAGCTGTTTTTT. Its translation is CAWSSAGGFKLPGELFF.

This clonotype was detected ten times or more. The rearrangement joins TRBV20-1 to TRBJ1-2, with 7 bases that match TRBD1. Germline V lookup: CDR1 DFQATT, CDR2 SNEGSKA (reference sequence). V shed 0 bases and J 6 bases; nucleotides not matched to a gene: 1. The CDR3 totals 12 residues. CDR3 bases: TGCAGTGCTAGAGAGGGACAGCATGGCTACACCTTC. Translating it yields CSAREGQHGYTF.

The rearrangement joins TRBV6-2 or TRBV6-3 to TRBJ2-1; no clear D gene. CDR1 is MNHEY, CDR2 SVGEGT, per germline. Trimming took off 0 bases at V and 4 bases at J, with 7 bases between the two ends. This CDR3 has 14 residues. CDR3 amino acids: CASSYSNLYNEQFF. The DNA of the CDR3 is TGTGCCAGCAGTTACTCGAATTTGTACAATGAGCAGTTCTTC.

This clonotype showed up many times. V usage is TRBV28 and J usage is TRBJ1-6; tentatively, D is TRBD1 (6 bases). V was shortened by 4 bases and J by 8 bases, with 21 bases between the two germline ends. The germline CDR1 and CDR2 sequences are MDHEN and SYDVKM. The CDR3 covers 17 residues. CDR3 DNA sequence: TGTGCCAGCAGTTCTATATCAAGGGGGTTCGTTTATTCACCCCTCCACTTT. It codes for CASSSISRGFVYSPLHF.

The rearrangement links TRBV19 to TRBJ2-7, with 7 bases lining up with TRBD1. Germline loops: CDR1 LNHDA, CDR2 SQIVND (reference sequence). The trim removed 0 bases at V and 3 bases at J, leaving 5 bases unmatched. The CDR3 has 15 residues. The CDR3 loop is CASSIDTGANYEQYF. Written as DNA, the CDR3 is TGTGCCAGTAGTATAGATACAGGGGCAAACTACGAGCAGTACTTC. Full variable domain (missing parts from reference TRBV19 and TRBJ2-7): DGGITQSPKYLFRKEGQNVTLSCEQNLNHDAMYWYRQDPGQGLRLIYYSQIVNDFQKGDIAEGYSVSREKKESFPLTVTSAQKNPTAFYLCASSIDTGANYEQYFGPGTRLTVT.

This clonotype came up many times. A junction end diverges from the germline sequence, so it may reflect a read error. The CDR3 sequence is CASSQSLQGPSYEQYF. CDR3 DNA sequence: TGCGCCAGCAGCCAATCCCTACAGGGACCCTCCTACGAGCAGTACTTC. The gene calls are TRBV11-2 and TRBJ2-7; D possibly corresponds to TRBD1 (6 bases). The CDR3 spans 16 residues. Germline lookup yields CDR1 SGHAT and CDR2 FQNNGV.

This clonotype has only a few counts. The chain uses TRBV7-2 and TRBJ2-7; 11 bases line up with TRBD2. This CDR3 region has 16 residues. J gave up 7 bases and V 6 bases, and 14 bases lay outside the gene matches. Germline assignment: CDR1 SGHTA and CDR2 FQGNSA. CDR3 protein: CASRWSLAGGPWEQYF. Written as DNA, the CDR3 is TGTGCCAGCAGATGGAGTTTAGCGGGAGGGCCCTGGGAGCAGTACTTC. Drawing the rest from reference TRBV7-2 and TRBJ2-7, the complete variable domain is GAGVSQSPSNKVTEKGKDVELRCDPISGHTALYWYRQSLGQGLEFLIYFQGNSAPDKSGLPSDRFSAERTGGSVSTLTIQRTQQEDSAVYLCASRWSLAGGPWEQYFGPGTRLTVT.

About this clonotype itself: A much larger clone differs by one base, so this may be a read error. CDR3 nucleotides: TGCAGTGCTCTAAACCCCTACGAGCAGTACTTC. It yields the protein CSALNPYEQYF. The J gene is TRBJ2-7, the V gene TRBV20-1; D call uncertain. Germline lookup yields CDR1 DFQATT and CDR2 SNEGSKA (reference sequence). The CDR3 is 11 residues long. The V and J ends lost 5 bases and 2 bases respectively, with 7 bases between them.

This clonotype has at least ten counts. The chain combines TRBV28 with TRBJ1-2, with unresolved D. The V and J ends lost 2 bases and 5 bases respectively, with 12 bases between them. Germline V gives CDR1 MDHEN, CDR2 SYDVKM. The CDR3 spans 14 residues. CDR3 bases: TGTGCCAGCAGTTTACAGGACGGGTGGTATGGCTACACCTTC. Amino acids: CASSLQDGWYGYTF.

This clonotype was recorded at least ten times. The CDR3 DNA reads TGTGCCAGCACCGCGCCGGGACAGGGTTTCGGGGCCAACGTCCTGACTTTC. Its protein is CASTAPGQGFGANVLTF. The V gene is TRBV6-2 or TRBV6-3, the J gene TRBJ2-6; TRBD1 aligns across 9 bases. J gave up 4 bases and V 7 bases, and 11 bases lay outside the gene matches. The CDR3 runs to 17 residues. Germline lookup yields CDR1 MNHEY and CDR2 SVGEGT.

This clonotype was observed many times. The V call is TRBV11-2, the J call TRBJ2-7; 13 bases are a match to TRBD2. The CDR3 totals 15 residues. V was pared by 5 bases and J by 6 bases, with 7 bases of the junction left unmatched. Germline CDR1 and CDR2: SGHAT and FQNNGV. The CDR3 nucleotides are TGTGCCAGCAGCCCTTGGACTAGCGGGGGTTTCGAGCAGTACTTC. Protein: CASSPWTSGGFEQYF.

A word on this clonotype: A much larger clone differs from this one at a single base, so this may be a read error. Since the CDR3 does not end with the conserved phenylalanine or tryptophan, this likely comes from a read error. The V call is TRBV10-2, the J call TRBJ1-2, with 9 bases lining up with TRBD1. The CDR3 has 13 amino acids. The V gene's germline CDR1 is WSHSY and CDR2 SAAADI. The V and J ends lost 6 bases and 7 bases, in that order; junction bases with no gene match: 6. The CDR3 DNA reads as TGCGCCAGCAGCGACAGGGGGATCACTGGCTACACCCTC. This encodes CASSDRGITGYTL.